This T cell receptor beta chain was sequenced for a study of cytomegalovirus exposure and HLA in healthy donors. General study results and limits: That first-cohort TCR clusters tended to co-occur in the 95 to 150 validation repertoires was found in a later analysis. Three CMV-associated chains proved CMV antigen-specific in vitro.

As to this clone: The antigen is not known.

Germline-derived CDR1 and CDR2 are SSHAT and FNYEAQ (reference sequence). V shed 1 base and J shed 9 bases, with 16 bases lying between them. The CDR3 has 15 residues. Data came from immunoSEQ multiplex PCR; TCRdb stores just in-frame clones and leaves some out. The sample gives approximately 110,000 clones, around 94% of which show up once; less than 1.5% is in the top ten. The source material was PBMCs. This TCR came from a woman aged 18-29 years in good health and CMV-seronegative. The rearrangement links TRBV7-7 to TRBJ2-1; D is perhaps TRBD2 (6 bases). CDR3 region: CASSLGGAGMGEQFF. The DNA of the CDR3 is TGTGCCAGCAGCTTAGGCGGGGCAGGGATGGGTGAGCAGTTCTTC.